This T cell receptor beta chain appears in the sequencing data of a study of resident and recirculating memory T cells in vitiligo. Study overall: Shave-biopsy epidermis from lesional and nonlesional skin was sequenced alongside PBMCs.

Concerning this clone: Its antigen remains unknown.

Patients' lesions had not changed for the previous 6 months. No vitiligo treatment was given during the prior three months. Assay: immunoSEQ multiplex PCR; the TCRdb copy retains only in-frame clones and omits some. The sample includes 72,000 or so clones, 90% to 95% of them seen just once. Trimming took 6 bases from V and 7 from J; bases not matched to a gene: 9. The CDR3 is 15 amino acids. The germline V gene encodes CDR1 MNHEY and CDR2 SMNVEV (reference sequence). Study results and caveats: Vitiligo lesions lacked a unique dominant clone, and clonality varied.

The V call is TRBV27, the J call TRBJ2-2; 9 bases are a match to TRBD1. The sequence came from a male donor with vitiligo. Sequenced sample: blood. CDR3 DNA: TGTGCCAGCAGCCCACAGGGGGCGGTCGGCGGGGAGCTGTTTTTT. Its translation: CASSPQGAVGGELFF.